Each of the 30 T cell receptor beta chains below was sequenced from the same sample in a study of shared clonotypes between healthy human individuals. Assay used: immunoSEQ multiplex PCR; TCRdb lists only in-frame clones, some missing. The table has 550,000 to 700,000 clones, 73% seen once. Sequenced sample: memory CD4+ T cells sorted from blood. Subset given: CD45RA-negative fraction. The origin of the receptors is a woman in her 30s in good health.

The chain carries TRBV5-1 and TRBJ2-2; no clear D. The V gene's germline CDR1 is SGHRS and CDR2 YFSETQ. This CDR3 has 13 amino acids. V dropped 3 bases and J dropped 4 bases, with 7 bases sitting between them. The CDR3 bases are TGCGCCAGCAGCTCCCAGCTCACCGGGGAGCTGTTTTTT. This translates into CASSSQLTGELFF. Together with reference TRBV5-1 and TRBJ2-2, the CDR3 gives the full variable domain: KAGVTQTPRYLIKTRGQQVTLSCSPISGHRSVSWYQQTPGQGLQFLFEYFSETQRNKGNFPGRFSGRQFSNSRSEMNVSTLELGDSALYLCASSSQLTGELFFGEGSRLTVL.

This sequence joins TRBV7-3 and TRBJ2-2, with TRBD1 matching over 7 bases. This CDR3 spans 14 amino acids. CDR1 and CDR2 (germline): SGHTA, FQGTGA. V shed 3 bases and J 3 bases; nucleotides not matched to a gene: 1. CDR3 sequence: CASSLQGDTGELFF. CDR3 DNA: TGTGCCAGCAGCTTGCAGGGGGACACCGGGGAGCTGTTTTTT.

The rearrangement joins TRBV19 to TRBJ1-1, with 10 bases identical to TRBD1. J lost 10 bases, V lost 6 bases, and 8 bases had no gene match. Germline V gives CDR1 LNHDA, CDR2 SQIVND (reference sequence). This CDR3 contains 13 residues. The CDR3, as DNA: TGTGCCAGTAGCTCATCGGACAGGGGGGGAGCTTTCTTT. Its protein is CASSSSDRGGAFF.

The chain carries TRBV29-1 and TRBJ2-3; D call uncertain. CDR3 length: 14 amino acids. Germline CDR1 is SQVTM and CDR2 is ANQGSEA. Trimming left V 1 base short and J 0 bases short, with 8 bases between. The CDR3, as DNA: TGCAGCGTTGAAGTCAGCACCAGCACAGATACGCAGTATTTT. Translated, it gives CSVEVSTSTDTQYF.

The chain recombines TRBV6-1 with TRBJ1-1; D possibly corresponds to TRBD1 (6 bases). Germline values: CDR1 MNHNS, CDR2 SASEGT. The CDR3 has 14 amino acids. V was cut by 8 bases and J by 4 bases, with 17 bases left in between. CDR3: CASWWQGSGTEAFF. The CDR3 coding sequence is TGTGCCAGCTGGTGGCAGGGGAGCGGCACTGAAGCTTTCTTT.

The chain links TRBV7-2 to TRBJ2-1, with 7 nucleotides matching TRBD1. This CDR3 is 14 amino acids long. Germline V gives CDR1 SGHTA, CDR2 FQGNSA. V was pared by 5 bases and J by 3 bases, with 4 bases of the junction left unmatched. CDR3 protein: CASSSRQGYNEQFF. The CDR3 coding sequence is TGTGCCAGCAGCAGTCGACAGGGCTACAATGAGCAGTTCTTC.

The chain links TRBV6-5 to TRBJ2-4, with 7 bases matching TRBD1. Losses at the gene ends were 5 bases for V and 2 bases for J; bases not matched to a gene: 3. There are 14 residues in the CDR3. CDR1 is MNHEY, CDR2 SVGAGI, per germline. DNA for the CDR3: TGTGCCAGCAGTAACAGGGGTCCCAAAAACATTCAGTACTTC. Its translation is CASSNRGPKNIQYF.

The sample holds one count of this clone. This chain joins TRBV5-1 and TRBJ2-3; 7 positions agree with TRBD1. The V segment lost 6 bases and the J segment 3 bases; nucleotides outside the gene matches: 4. There are 13 residues in the CDR3. Germline CDR1 reads SGHRS; CDR2 reads YFSETQ. Here the CDR3 DNA reads TGCGCCAGCAATCGACAGGGTACAGATACGCAGTATTTT. Its translation is CASNRQGTDTQYF.

There are many counts of this clone. This chain joins TRBV12-5 and TRBJ1-1; D gene unclear. Trimming removed 7 bases from V and 10 bases from J, with 19 bases in between. The CDR3 sequence is 13 residues long. The germline gives CDR1 LGHNT, CDR2 FRNRAP. The CDR3: CASAQEEGSRAFF. In DNA form, the CDR3 reads TGTGCTAGTGCCCAGGAGGAGGGTAGCCGAGCTTTCTTT.

The rearrangement links TRBV5-4 to TRBJ1-2; D call uncertain. Between the trimmed V and J ends, which lost 1 base and 4 bases, there was a span of 11 bases. The CDR3 has 14 amino acids. Germline V gene sequence: CDR1 SGHNT, CDR2 YYREEE (reference sequence). The CDR3 nucleotides read TGTGCCAGCAGCTTGAACGTAGGACGCTATGGCTACACCTTC. Translated: CASSLNVGRYGYTF. Drawing the rest from reference TRBV5-4 and TRBJ1-2, the complete variable domain is ETGVTQSPTHLIKTRGQQVTLRCSSQSGHNTVSWYQQALGQGPQFIFQYYREEENGRGNFPPRFSGLQFPNYSSELNVNALELDDSALYLCASSLNVGRYGYTFGSGTRLTVV.

This chain joins TRBV25-1 and TRBJ1-2; D ambiguous. Trimming took off 3 bases at V and 6 bases at J, with 14 bases between the two ends. The CDR3 has 14 amino acids. Germline lookup yields CDR1 MGHDK and CDR2 SYGVNS. The CDR3 here is CASSEWWTKDGYTF. The CDR3 DNA follows: TGTGCCAGCAGTGAGTGGTGGACCAAGGATGGCTACACCTTC.

This chain joins TRBV5-4 and TRBJ1-2; unclear D gene. The CDR3 runs to 16 residues. Germline V gives CDR1 SGHNT, CDR2 YYREEE (reference sequence). V dropped 1 base and J dropped 3 bases, with 16 bases sitting between them. CDR3 amino acids: CASSLIGYEMDYGYTF. As DNA, the CDR3 is TGTGCCAGCAGCTTGATCGGGTACGAGATGGACTATGGCTACACCTTC. The whole variable domain, filled in from reference TRBV5-4 and TRBJ1-2, reads ETGVTQSPTHLIKTRGQQVTLRCSSQSGHNTVSWYQQALGQGPQFIFQYYREEENGRGNFPPRFSGLQFPNYSSELNVNALELDDSALYLCASSLIGYEMDYGYTFGSGTRLTVV.

The chain combines TRBV19 with TRBJ1-5; D unresolved. CDR3 length: 15 amino acids. Germline V gene lookup returns CDR1 LNHDA and CDR2 SQIVND (reference sequence). The V end lost 1 base, the J end lost 7 bases, and 14 bases lay between the germline ends. The CDR3, as DNA: TGTGCCAGTAGTATAGTACAGCGGACGGGCCAGCCCCAGCATTTT. Translating it yields CASSIVQRTGQPQHF.

The chain carries TRBV2 and TRBJ1-2, with 8 bases matching TRBD1. The V segment lost 5 bases and the J segment 4 bases; nucleotides outside the gene matches: 15. In germline, CDR1 is SNHLY, CDR2 FYNNEI. The CDR3 runs 17 residues. CDR3 coding DNA: TGTGCCAGCAGTCCGGGCTCACCAGGGGGCGGCAGCTATGGCTACACCTTC. This encodes CASSPGSPGGGSYGYTF.

On this clone: This may come from a read error, since a much larger clone is one base off. V gene TRBV2 combines with J gene TRBJ1-2; no clear D gene. V was trimmed by 0 bases and J by 5 bases, leaving 4 bases between them. The CDR3 is 12 amino acids. In germline, CDR1 is SNHLY, CDR2 FYNNEI. The CDR3 nucleotides are TGTGCCAGCAGTGAAGCGCGGTATGGCTACACCTTC. This codes for CASSEARYGYTF.

The chain recombines TRBV5-1 with TRBJ2-5; 10 nucleotides match TRBD2. V was pared by 4 bases and J by 3 bases, with 6 bases of the junction left unmatched. From germline, CDR1 is SGHRS and CDR2 YFSETQ. This CDR3 is built from 15 residues. The CDR3 sequence: CASSPSGREEETQYF. The CDR3 DNA follows: TGCGCCAGCAGCCCGAGCGGGAGGGAAGAAGAGACCCAGTACTTC.

The V gene is TRBV21-1, the J gene TRBJ2-5; TRBD2, the table's D call, lacks a check against the DNA. TRBV21-1 is classified as a pseudogene. The CDR3 length is 18 residues. CDR3 in DNA: TGTGCCAGCAGCAAAGCCCCTTGTGGTGGGTTACTACAAGAGACCCAGTACTTC. Translating it yields CASSKAPCGGLLQETQYF.

The chain employs TRBV19 and TRBJ1-5; 9 bases align to TRBD1. This CDR3 is built from 13 residues. The V segment lost 9 bases and the J segment 6 bases; nucleotides outside the gene matches: 6. Germline values: CDR1 LNHDA, CDR2 SQIVND (reference sequence). The CDR3 spells CASSGQGPQPQHF. The CDR3 bases are TGTGCCAGCAGCGGACAGGGGCCTCAGCCCCAGCATTTT.

The gene calls are TRBV4-1 and TRBJ1-2; no clear D gene. The V end lost 1 base, the J end lost 5 bases, and 17 bases lay between the germline ends. CDR3 length: 16 residues. Germline loops: CDR1 MGHRA, CDR2 YSYEKL. The CDR3 protein is CASSQGEGAKDYGYTF. The CDR3 DNA follows: TGCGCCAGCAGCCAAGGGGAGGGCGCTAAGGATTATGGCTACACCTTC.

The chain couples TRBV27 to TRBJ1-1, with D unresolved. The CDR3 loop spans 13 amino acids. From germline, CDR1 is MNHEY and CDR2 SMNVEV (reference sequence). V dropped 5 bases and J dropped 6 bases, with 13 bases sitting between them. CDR3 sequence reads: CASSHRMVAEAFF. DNA for the CDR3: TGTGCCAGCAGTCACAGAATGGTCGCTGAAGCTTTCTTT.

The CDR3 sequence: CASSFRGEEDEQYF. The CDR3 DNA sequence: TGCGCCAGCAGCTTTCGAGGAGAGGAAGACGAGCAGTACTTC. V is TRBV5-1 and J is TRBJ2-7; the D is unclear. The CDR3 has 14 residues. Germline V gene lookup returns CDR1 SGHRS and CDR2 YFSETQ. V lost 2 bases, J lost 5 bases, and 14 bases lay in between.

In the case of this clone: Other DNA sequences from this sample encode an identical CDR3 as well. The CDR3 DNA is TGTGCCAGCAGCTTAGGGGGTAAAAGCTCCTACAATGAGCAGTTCTTC. Translation gives CASSLGGKSSYNEQFF. The V and J genes are TRBV7-9 and TRBJ2-1; D is ambiguous. V lost 1 base to trimming and J lost 0 bases, with 10 bases between them. This CDR3 contains 16 residues. Germline V gives CDR1 SEHNR, CDR2 FQNEAQ (reference sequence).

This clone has a count of ten or more. V gene TRBV6-1 combines with J gene TRBJ2-5; D uncertain. The CDR3 has 13 amino acids. The germline V gene has CDR1 MNHNS and CDR2 SASEGT. The ends were cut back, 8 bases at V and 7 bases at J, with 17 bases in the middle. This CDR3 is CASAPVAPGTQYF. CDR3 DNA sequence: TGTGCCAGCGCCCCCGTTGCGCCTGGGACCCAGTACTTC.

This clone came up once. This chain joins TRBV4-3 and TRBJ2-3, with 16 bases that match TRBD2. CDR1 and CDR2 from the germline V gene are LGHNA and YSLEER. This CDR3 is 17 amino acids long. Trimming at V came to 3 bases and at J to 4 bases, leaving 4 bases not matched to a gene. CDR3 loop: CASSQAGTSGRADTQYF. The DNA of the CDR3 is TGCGCCAGCAGCCAGGCCGGGACTAGCGGGAGGGCAGATACGCAGTATTTT.

This clone has more than one count but fewer than ten. The rearrangement uses TRBV27 and TRBJ2-1, with D perhaps TRBD1 (6 bases). This CDR3 spans 15 amino acids. V shed 0 bases and J shed 0 bases, with 6 bases lying between them. CDR1 and CDR2 from the germline V gene are MNHEY and SMNVEV (reference sequence). The CDR3 reads CASSLSGASYNEQFF. DNA of the CDR3: TGTGCCAGCAGTTTATCGGGGGCCTCCTACAATGAGCAGTTCTTC.

Turning to this clone: Other DNA sequences within the sample encode an identical CDR3. The rearrangement uses TRBV18 and TRBJ2-7, with D hard to call. Germline CDR1 KGHSH, CDR2 LQKENI. V was clipped by 0 bases and J by 0 bases, with 3 bases between them. The CDR3 sequence is 13 residues long. The CDR3 here is CASSPPSSYEQYF. CDR3 DNA: TGTGCCAGCTCACCACCCAGCTCCTACGAGCAGTACTTC. Based on the CDR3 plus reference TRBV18 and TRBJ2-7, the full variable domain is NAGVMQNPRHLVRRRGQEARLRCSPMKGHSHVYWYRQLPEEGLKFMVYLQKENIIDESGMPKERFSAEFPKEGPSILRIQQVVRGDSAAYFCASSPPSSYEQYFGPGTRLTVT.

With regard to this clone: The same CDR3 is also encoded by other DNA sequences in this sample. The J gene is TRBJ1-2, the V gene TRBV5-4; D may be TRBD1 (5 bases). The CDR3 runs to 13 residues. With 1 base removed from V and 4 bases from J, the gap between germline ends came to 8 bases. Germline V gene data show CDR1 as SGHNT and CDR2 as YYREEE (reference sequence). The chain's CDR3 is CASSLSGGYGYTF. The CDR3 DNA reads TGTGCCAGCAGCTTGAGTGGGGGCTATGGCTACACCTTC.

The chain couples TRBV30 to TRBJ1-2, with a possible D match to TRBD1 (5 bases). V lost 3 bases to trimming and J lost 6 bases, with 26 bases between them. The germline CDR1 and CDR2 sequences are GTSNPN and SVGIG (reference sequence). The length of the CDR3 is 17 residues. The DNA for the CDR3 is TGTGCCTGGAGCTACACTTTTCACACGGGGCGCTTCCATGGCTACACCTTC. This encodes CAWSYTFHTGRFHGYTF.

This chain connects TRBV7-2 to TRBJ2-3; D is possibly TRBD2 (7 bases). CDR1 is SGHTA and CDR2 is FQGNSA in the germline V gene. V dropped 5 bases and J dropped 4 bases, with 22 bases sitting between them. This CDR3 contains 17 residues. CDR3 residues: CASSRRGGAGASDTQYF. Written as DNA, the CDR3 is TGTGCCAGCAGCCGCAGGGGTGGGGCGGGAGCCTCAGATACGCAGTATTTT.

The rearrangement uses TRBV19 and TRBJ1-5, with 9 bases aligning to TRBD1. The CDR3 covers 15 residues. With V trimmed by 6 bases and J by 6 bases, 9 bases remained unmatched. CDR1 and CDR2 (germline): LNHDA, SQIVND (reference sequence). CDR3 sequence reads: CASRRDRDVGQPQHF. The CDR3 bases are TGTGCCAGTAGAAGGGACAGGGATGTCGGTCAGCCCCAGCATTTT.